This entry concerns a single TCR beta chain. Germline loops: CDR1 SNHLY, CDR2 FYNNEI. The ends were cut back, 1 base at V and 0 bases at J, with 10 bases in the middle. The CDR3 extends over 16 amino acids. From whole blood left unfractionated, total RNA was extracted. TCRdb redid the calling of the 5' RACE reads with MiXCR, one entry per CDR3 protein. The repertoire holds 110,000 or so distinct CDR3 sequences, 15% to 20% seen once, with roughly 2.8% in the top ten. The data belong to a study of human T cells and chemical hapten exposure. The chain employs TRBV2 and TRBJ2-1, with D maybe TRBD1 (5 bases). The origin of this receptor is a human donor in good health. The CDR3 DNA is TGTGCCAGCAGTGAAGGACAGCGCCTCTCCTACAATGAGCAGTTCTTC. It specifies CASSEGQRLSYNEQFF.